One and the same sample provided the 16 T cell receptor beta chains below, sequenced in a study of blood T cell repertoires in COVID-19. Libraries were prepared by immunoSEQ multiplex PCR; TCRdb keeps only in-frame clonotypes and omits some of them. The table has 250,000 to 300,000 clones, less than 90% seen once. The source material was peripheral blood. The receptors here all came from a man between 60 and 70 years old who had recovered from COVID-19.

The chain carries TRBV28 and TRBJ2-5, with 9 nucleotides matching TRBD1. V dropped 3 bases and J dropped 4; count of bases not matched to a gene: 12. Looked up from germline, CDR1 is MDHEN and CDR2 is SYDVKM. There are 17 residues in the CDR3. The CDR3 loop reads CASSFSARPTGGETQYF. The CDR3 DNA reads TGTGCCAGCAGTTTTTCCGCGCGGCCGACAGGGGGAGAGACCCAGTACTTC.

The chain carries TRBV5-5 and TRBJ1-4, with 8 bases fitting TRBD1. The CDR3 spans 15 residues. The germline gives CDR1 SGHKS, CDR2 YYEKEE (reference sequence). V shed 5 bases and J 7 bases; nucleotides not matched to a gene: 10. CDR3 nucleotides: TGTGCCAGCAGACGAGGACAGGGCCAGGGTGAAAAACTGTTTTTT. It yields the protein CASRRGQGQGEKLFF.

V and J are TRBV27 and TRBJ2-5, with TRBD2 matching over 10 bases. The CDR3 has 15 amino acids. Germline-derived CDR1 and CDR2 are MNHEY and SMNVEV (reference sequence). Trimming took 3 bases from V and 6 from J; bases not matched to a gene: 7. The chain's CDR3 is CASSFSSGREKTQYF. In DNA form, the CDR3 reads TGTGCCAGCAGTTTCTCTAGCGGGAGAGAAAAGACCCAGTACTTC.

This clone came up once. The chain is built from TRBV14 and TRBJ1-3; 8 nucleotides match TRBD1. CDR3 length: 16 amino acids. Germline V gives CDR1 SGHDN, CDR2 FVKESK. V shed 4 bases and J 6 bases; nucleotides not matched to a gene: 11. CDR3 loop: CASSRNQDRDENTIYF. For the CDR3, the DNA is TGTGCCAGCAGCCGCAACCAGGACAGGGATGAAAACACCATATATTTT. Together with reference TRBV14 and TRBJ1-3, the CDR3 gives the full variable domain: EAGVTQFPSHSVIEKGQTVTLRCDPISGHDNLYWYRRVMGKEIKFLLHFVKESKQDESGMPNNRFLAERTGGTYSTLKVQPAELEDSGVYFCASSRNQDRDENTIYFGEGSWLTVV.

This clone is a singleton in its sample. CDR3 region: CSARQGRAEAFF. CDR3 bases: TGCAGCGCCCGACAGGGGAGGGCTGAAGCTTTCTTT. The V gene is TRBV29-1, the J gene TRBJ1-1; 8 bases align to TRBD1. The CDR3 extends over 12 amino acids. Germline assignment: CDR1 SQVTM and CDR2 ANQGSEA. The V and J ends lost 7 bases and 6 bases, in that order; junction bases with no gene match: 7.

This clone was counted once. The V gene is TRBV28, the J gene TRBJ1-2; possible D gene TRBD1, 5 bases. Germline V lookup: CDR1 MDHEN, CDR2 SYDVKM. Trimming stripped 5 bases from V and 7 bases from J, with 11 bases between. CDR3 length: 12 residues. Written as DNA, the CDR3 is TGTGCCAGCAGTCGGGGGACGAGTGGCTACACCTTC. It yields the protein CASSRGTSGYTF.

The CDR3 coding sequence is TGTGCCAGTAGTATAGTTGAAGAGACTAGCGGGTACAATGAGCAGTTCTTC. As protein: CASSIVEETSGYNEQFF. J is TRBJ2-1 and V is TRBV19; 10 bases map to TRBD2. This CDR3 has 17 residues. The germline CDR1 and CDR2 sequences are LNHDA and SQIVND (reference sequence). With V trimmed by 1 base and J by 4 bases, 7 bases remained unmatched.

This chain connects TRBV6-5 to TRBJ1-2; D is unclear. This CDR3 has 10 amino acids. Trimming stripped 8 bases from V and 14 bases from J, with 15 bases between. CDR1 and CDR2 (germline): MNHEY, SVGAGI. The CDR3 nucleotides are TGTGCCAGCGGGGAGGATTCGAGTACCTTC. Encoded protein: CASGEDSSTF.

A remark on this clone: Other DNA sequences from this sample encode an identical CDR3 as well. The CDR3 bases are TGTGCCAGCAGTTACTCGAGGGTGAACACTGAAGCTTTCTTT. It codes for CASSYSRVNTEAFF. The chain uses TRBV6-5 and TRBJ1-1; D is undetermined. Germline V gene sequence: CDR1 MNHEY, CDR2 SVGAGI. Trimming pared 0 bases from V and 0 bases from J, leaving 5 bases between. CDR3 size: 14 residues.

The chain has TRBV9 and TRBJ2-7; 9 nucleotides agree with TRBD1. The CDR3 is 17 amino acids. V lost 3 bases, J lost 5 bases, and 15 bases stayed unmatched. From germline, CDR1 is SGDLS and CDR2 YYNGEE. DNA of the CDR3: TGTGCCAGCAGCGAGAAAGCACCGGGACAGGGTCTTGACGAGCAGTACTTC. This codes for CASSEKAPGQGLDEQYF.

This chain uses TRBV7-9 with TRBJ2-7; the match to TRBD1 covers 11 bases. The CDR3 loop spans 15 amino acids. The germline V gene has CDR1 SEHNR and CDR2 FQNEAQ (reference sequence). V gave up 5 bases and J gave up 2 bases; unmatched junction bases: 5. The CDR3 loop reads CASSRPGQGAYEQYF. The CDR3 bases are TGTGCCAGCAGCAGACCGGGACAGGGGGCCTACGAGCAGTACTTC. The full variable domain, its missing parts supplied by reference TRBV7-9 and TRBJ2-7, is DTGVSQNPRHKITKRGQNVTFRCDPISEHNRLYWYRQTLGQGPEFLTYFQNEAQLEKSRLLSDRFSAERPKGSFSTLEIQRTEQGDSAMYLCASSRPGQGAYEQYFGPGTRLTVT.

This rearrangement joins TRBV15 to TRBJ1-2, with D perhaps TRBD1 (6 bases). Germline V gene sequence: CDR1 LNHNV, CDR2 YYDKDF (reference sequence). Trimming took 3 bases from V and 3 from J, leaving 11 bases between them. This CDR3 region has 14 residues. DNA for the CDR3: TGTGCCACCAGCAGGGACAGCACTGACTATGGCTACACCTTC. Its protein product is CATSRDSTDYGYTF.

This chain uses TRBV7-9 with TRBJ2-3; D uncertain. This CDR3 contains 14 residues. CDR1 and CDR2 (germline): SEHNR, FQNEAQ (reference sequence). V lost 1 base and J lost 2, with 7 bases in between. CDR3 nucleotide sequence: TGTGCCAGCAGCTTAGGTAGTCACACAGATACGCAGTATTTT. It yields the protein CASSLGSHTDTQYF.

For this clone: One end of the junction varies from germline; a read error may be responsible. J is TRBJ2-7 and V is TRBV19; weak D call: TRBD1 (5 bases). The CDR3 sequence is 15 residues long. In germline, CDR1 is LNHDA, CDR2 SQIVND (reference sequence). DNA of the CDR3: TGTGCCAGTAGTGCCTGGACATCGGTCTCCTCCGAGCAGTACTTC. Its translation is CASSAWTSVSSEQYF. The entire variable domain, with the rest obtained from reference TRBV19 and TRBJ2-7, is as follows: DGGITQSPKYLFRKEGQNVTLSCEQNLNHDAMYWYRQDPGQGLRLIYYSQIVNDFQKGDIAEGYSVSREKKESFPLTVTSAQKNPTAFYLCASSAWTSVSSEQYFGPGTRLTVT.

This chain uses TRBV19 with TRBJ1-1, with D hard to call. Germline V gene sequence: CDR1 LNHDA, CDR2 SQIVND (reference sequence). The CDR3 length is 14 residues. Trimming stripped 3 bases from V and 7 bases from J, with 15 bases between. CDR3 nucleotide sequence: TGTGCCAGTAGTATCGATCCCGCGGGGATTGAAGCTTTCTTT. This codes for CASSIDPAGIEAFF.

This chain joins TRBV10-2 and TRBJ2-1; TRBD2 agrees at 7 bases. CDR3 length equals 15 residues. The trim removed 1 base at V and 5 bases at J, leaving 5 bases unmatched. Germline V gives CDR1 WSHSY, CDR2 SAAADI. CDR3 protein: CASSEFQRENNEQFF. CDR3 bases: TGCGCCAGCAGTGAGTTCCAGCGGGAAAACAATGAGCAGTTCTTC.